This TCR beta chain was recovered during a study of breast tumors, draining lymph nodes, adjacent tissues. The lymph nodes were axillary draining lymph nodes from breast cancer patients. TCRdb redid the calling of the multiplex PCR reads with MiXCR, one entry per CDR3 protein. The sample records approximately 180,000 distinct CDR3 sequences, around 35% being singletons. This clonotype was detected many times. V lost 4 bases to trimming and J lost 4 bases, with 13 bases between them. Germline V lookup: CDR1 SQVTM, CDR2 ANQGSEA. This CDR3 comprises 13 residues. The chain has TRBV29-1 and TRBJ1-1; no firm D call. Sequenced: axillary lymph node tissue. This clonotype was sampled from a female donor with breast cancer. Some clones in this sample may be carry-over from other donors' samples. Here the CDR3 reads CSVVRYQSTEAFF. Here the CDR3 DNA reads TGCAGCGTTGTCAGGTACCAGAGCACTGAAGCTTTCTTT.